This entry lists 30 T cell receptor beta chains sequenced from one sample in a study of blood T cell repertoires in COVID-19. The method was immunoSEQ multiplex PCR; TCRdb's version includes in-frame clones alone and lacks a portion of them. This sample has more than 80,000 clones, with 70% to 85% found just once. The sequenced material came from peripheral blood. The receptors stem from a woman older than 75 with COVID-19, enrolled during active disease.

The chain couples TRBV30 to TRBJ1-5, with D perhaps matching TRBD1 (5 bases). Per the germline V gene, CDR1 is GTSNPN and CDR2 is SVGIG (reference sequence). V was clipped by 2 bases and J by 2 bases, with 13 bases between them. CDR3 length: 15 residues. CDR3 region: CAWSLSVRGNQPQHF. DNA of the CDR3: TGTGCCTGGAGTTTAAGCGTCAGGGGCAATCAGCCCCAGCATTTT.

J is TRBJ2-2 and V is TRBV10-2, with 13 positions matching TRBD2. J gave up 3 bases and V 2 bases, and 9 bases lay outside the gene matches. This CDR3 comprises 19 residues. CDR1 is WSHSY, CDR2 SAAADI, per germline. In nucleotides, the CDR3 is TGCGCCAGCAGTGAGCACGGACTAGCGGGAGTCTCCGACACCGGGGAGCTGTTTTTT. Protein sequence: CASSEHGLAGVSDTGELFF.

This chain links TRBV19 with TRBJ1-2; D possibly corresponds to TRBD1 (6 bases). This CDR3 has 12 residues. Trimming pared 4 bases from V and 7 bases from J, leaving 10 bases between. Germline assignment: CDR1 LNHDA and CDR2 SQIVND (reference sequence). The CDR3 is CASSTQGSGYTF. The CDR3 DNA is TGTGCCAGTAGTACACAGGGCTCTGGCTACACCTTC.

The chain is built from TRBV5-4 and TRBJ2-5; 13 bases align to TRBD2. The CDR3 sequence is 16 residues long. Germline V CDR1 and CDR2: SGHNT, YYREEE (reference sequence). V lost 0 bases and J lost 5; bases outside the gene matches: 4. The CDR3 sequence is CASSLELAGGPETQYF. CDR3 in DNA: TGTGCCAGCAGCTTGGAACTAGCGGGGGGGCCGGAGACCCAGTACTTC.

The chain recombines TRBV5-5 with TRBJ1-1, with D tentatively TRBD1 (6 bases). The V end lost 6 bases, the J end lost 1 base, and 16 bases lay between the germline ends. Germline V gives CDR1 SGHKS, CDR2 YYEKEE (reference sequence). The length of the CDR3 is 15 residues. CDR3 DNA: TGTGCCAGCAAGCGGGGGGCAGGGACGAACACTGAAGCTTTCTTT. Translation gives CASKRGAGTNTEAFF.

J is TRBJ2-1 and V is TRBV11-3; 14 nucleotides agree with TRBD2. The CDR3 extends over 15 amino acids. Germline V gene sequence: CDR1 SGHNT, CDR2 YENEEA. The junction had 5 bases not matched to a gene; V was cut back by 0 bases and J by 13 bases. The CDR3 spells CASSLDRGTSGGQFF. In DNA, the CDR3 is TGTGCCAGCAGCTTAGATCGTGGGACTAGCGGGGGACAGTTCTTC.

The V call is TRBV5-1, the J call TRBJ1-1; D is perhaps TRBD1 (5 bases). CDR3 size: 13 residues. CDR1 SGHRS and CDR2 YFSETQ come from the germline V gene. V dropped 0 bases and J dropped 4 bases, with 7 bases sitting between them. DNA of the CDR3: TGCGCCAGCAGCTTGGAGGGGCCCACTGAAGCTTTCTTT. Protein product: CASSLEGPTEAFF.

The V call is TRBV15, the J call TRBJ2-5, with D tentatively TRBD1 (5 bases). Germline V gives CDR1 LNHNV, CDR2 YYDKDF (reference sequence). The V gene lost 3 bases and the J gene lost 5 bases, with 16 bases spanning the gap. This CDR3 is 15 amino acids long. CDR3 DNA: TGTGCCACCAGCAGTCCAGGCAGGGCACCCGAGACCCAGTACTTC. Translation gives CATSSPGRAPETQYF. The entire variable domain, with the rest obtained from reference TRBV15 and TRBJ2-5, is as follows: DAMVIQNPRYQVTQFGKPVTLSCSQTLNHNVMYWYQQKSSQAPKLLFHYYDKDFNNEADTPDNFQSRRPNTSFCFLDIRSPGLGDTAMYLCATSSPGRAPETQYFGPGTRLLVL.

This clone showed up just once. V and J are TRBV10-3 and TRBJ2-2; TRBD2 aligns across 12 bases. The CDR3 has 15 amino acids. CDR1 is ENHRY, CDR2 SYGVKD, per germline. Unmatched junction bases numbered 3, after V lost 6 bases and J lost 4 bases. Here the CDR3 reads CAISWTSGITGELFF. The CDR3 nucleotides read TGTGCCATCAGCTGGACTAGCGGGATCACCGGGGAGCTGTTTTTT.

The V gene is TRBV19, the J gene TRBJ1-5; 11 bases align to TRBD1. The CDR3 is 15 amino acids. In germline, CDR1 is LNHDA, CDR2 SQIVND (reference sequence). The V gene end was trimmed by 6 bases and the J gene end by 6 bases; junction bases not matched to a gene: 7. CDR3 sequence: CASSYGTGGRQPQHF. As DNA, the CDR3 is TGTGCCAGTAGCTACGGGACAGGGGGTCGTCAGCCCCAGCATTTT. The whole variable domain, filled in from reference TRBV19 and TRBJ1-5, reads DGGITQSPKYLFRKEGQNVTLSCEQNLNHDAMYWYRQDPGQGLRLIYYSQIVNDFQKGDIAEGYSVSREKKESFPLTVTSAQKNPTAFYLCASSYGTGGRQPQHFGDGTRLSIL.

As regards this clone: Other nucleotide sequences in the sample specify the same CDR3. V is TRBV6-5 and J is TRBJ1-1, with 10 bases fitting TRBD1. V trimming: 3 bases; J trimming: 4 bases; junction bases outside the gene matches: 5. The CDR3 contains 15 residues. Germline CDR1 reads MNHEY; CDR2 reads SVGAGI. The CDR3 is CASSYSRTGGTEAFF. The CDR3, as DNA: TGTGCCAGCAGTTATTCAAGGACAGGGGGCACTGAAGCTTTCTTT.

The V and J genes are TRBV30 and TRBJ2-3; 12 nucleotides agree with TRBD2. This CDR3 is built from 14 residues. The V gene end was trimmed by 3 bases and the J gene end by 9 bases; junction bases not matched to a gene: 7. The germline V gene has CDR1 GTSNPN and CDR2 SVGIG (reference sequence). Here the CDR3 DNA reads TGTGCCTGGAGCTTACTAGCGGGAGGACAAACGCAGTATTTT. Translation: CAWSLLAGGQTQYF.

The rearrangement uses TRBV30 and TRBJ2-7; D is undetermined. Germline CDR1 GTSNPN, CDR2 SVGIG (reference sequence). Trimming took off 1 base at V and 8 bases at J, with 9 bases between the two ends. The CDR3 is 11 residues long. This chain's CDR3 is CAWSDSLKQYF. The CDR3 DNA sequence: TGTGCCTGGAGTGATAGTCTTAAGCAGTACTTC.

The V and J genes are TRBV7-2 and TRBJ1-6; the D is unclear. The CDR3 runs 18 residues. Deletions cut 5 bases from V and 9 bases from J, with 26 bases between. Per germline, CDR1 SGHTA and CDR2 FQGNSA. The CDR3 nucleotides are TGTGCCAGCAGCCCCGGCGTTGGGCGTCTCGGTATGGGTTCACCCCTCCACTTT. This gives the protein CASSPGVGRLGMGSPLHF.

This chain joins TRBV10-2 and TRBJ2-7; a weak D match, TRBD1 (6 bases). V was cut by 6 bases and J by 3 bases, with 15 bases left in between. The CDR3 has 14 residues. The germline gives CDR1 WSHSY, CDR2 SAAADI. The CDR3 loop reads CASSITGLGYEQYF. As DNA, the CDR3 is TGCGCCAGCAGCATCACAGGGCTTGGCTACGAGCAGTACTTC.

In this sample, this clone turned up a few times. This chain joins TRBV5-1 and TRBJ2-1, with 9 nucleotides matching TRBD1. The V and J ends lost 3 bases and 8 bases, in that order; junction bases with no gene match: 12. The CDR3 contains 16 residues. The V gene's germline CDR1 is SGHRS and CDR2 YFSETQ. The CDR3 reads CASSSLGGTGRDEQFF. The CDR3 nucleotides read TGCGCCAGCAGCTCCCTAGGGGGGACAGGGAGGGATGAGCAGTTCTTC.

The table lists this clone with a count of one. The V and J genes are TRBV7-2 and TRBJ1-2; a possible D gene is TRBD1 (5 bases). Germline loops: CDR1 SGHTA, CDR2 FQGNSA. The CDR3 totals 16 residues. The V end was cut by 1 base, the J end by 4 bases, with 16 bases between. CDR3 sequence reads: CASSLVVGGIGYGYTF. The CDR3 nucleotides read TGTGCCAGCAGCTTAGTAGTTGGGGGGATAGGCTATGGCTACACCTTC.

This clone was detected only once. The V gene is TRBV19, the J gene TRBJ1-5; 9 positions agree with TRBD1. CDR3 length: 19 residues. V lost 5 bases, J lost 2 bases, and 16 bases stayed unmatched. Germline V gives CDR1 LNHDA, CDR2 SQIVND (reference sequence). This CDR3 reads CASSPRTGEVEWGNQPQHF. CDR3 DNA: TGTGCCAGTAGTCCTCGGACAGGGGAGGTCGAGTGGGGCAATCAGCCCCAGCATTTT.

The rearrangement links TRBV5-1 to TRBJ1-1, with 7 bases lining up with TRBD1. The CDR3 sequence is 14 residues long. CDR1 and CDR2 from the germline V gene are SGHRS and YFSETQ. Trimming took 4 bases from V and 1 from J; bases not matched to a gene: 4. As DNA, the CDR3 is TGCGCCAGCAGCCGGGACAGATCGAACACTGAAGCTTTCTTT. Protein product: CASSRDRSNTEAFF.

This clone appeared once. This chain links TRBV28 with TRBJ1-2; D ambiguous. V lost 6 bases, J lost 8 bases, and 13 bases lay in between. The germline CDR1 and CDR2 sequences are MDHEN and SYDVKM. The CDR3 contains 12 residues. CDR3: CASRNSPSGYTF. The DNA of the CDR3 is TGTGCCAGCAGAAATAGCCCCAGCGGCTACACCTTC.

This clone has only a few counts. The V and J genes are TRBV7-2 and TRBJ2-7, with a tentative D call TRBD2 (5 bases). V lost 5 bases to trimming and J lost 0 bases, with 20 bases between them. This CDR3 is built from 17 residues. Germline V gene data show CDR1 as SGHTA and CDR2 as FQGNSA. The CDR3 region is CASSPPGFGRHSYEQYF. The CDR3 DNA is TGTGCCAGCAGCCCCCCGGGGTTCGGACGTCACTCCTACGAGCAGTACTTC.

As DNA, the CDR3 is TGTGCCAGCAGCAAAGAGGCTCTGGACAGGGGGCTCTATAATTCACCCCTCCACTTT. This codes for CASSKEALDRGLYNSPLHF. The chain recombines TRBV21-1 with TRBJ1-6; the D call TRBD1 from the table was never checked on the DNA. TRBV21-1 is shown as a pseudogene. The CDR3 covers 19 residues.

The chain joins TRBV27 to TRBJ1-6, with 9 bases fitting TRBD1. After removal of 2 bases from V and 10 bases from J, the junction contained 3 bases not matched to a gene. This CDR3 has 14 amino acids. Germline CDR1 MNHEY, CDR2 SMNVEV (reference sequence). The CDR3 is CASSLHDRGSPLHF. The CDR3, as DNA: TGTGCCAGCAGTTTACACGACAGGGGGTCACCCCTCCACTTT.

This clone was seen only once. J is TRBJ2-2 and V is TRBV5-1; 7 nucleotides line up with TRBD1. Trimming cost V 4 bases and J 3 bases; bases outside gene matches: 12. The CDR3 totals 17 residues. From germline, CDR1 is SGHRS and CDR2 YFSETQ. The CDR3 protein is CASSARQTGYDTGELFF. The CDR3 DNA sequence: TGCGCCAGCAGCGCGAGACAGACAGGGTATGACACCGGGGAGCTGTTTTTT.

This chain connects TRBV5-1 to TRBJ2-1; 9 positions match TRBD2. Germline assignment: CDR1 SGHRS and CDR2 YFSETQ. The CDR3 runs to 15 residues. The J segment lost 5 bases and the V segment lost 0 bases, leaving 3 bases of the junction unmatched. In DNA, the CDR3 is TGCGCCAGCAGCTTGGTAGCGGGGGTAAACAATGAGCAGTTCTTC. This codes for CASSLVAGVNNEQFF.

The rearrangement uses TRBV19 and TRBJ1-2; TRBD1 matches 10 bases. Trimming removed 4 bases from V and 8 bases from J; junction bases left unmatched: 7. Germline CDR1 LNHDA, CDR2 SQIVND (reference sequence). The length of the CDR3 is 14 residues. The CDR3 bases are TGTGCCAGTAGTACCGACAGGGGGCGCCGCGGCTACACCTTC. Translated: CASSTDRGRRGYTF.

V is TRBV15 and J is TRBJ1-1; 8 positions match TRBD1. The CDR3 contains 15 residues. The junction had 7 bases not matched to a gene; V was cut back by 4 bases and J by 3 bases. The germline gives CDR1 LNHNV, CDR2 YYDKDF (reference sequence). The CDR3 spells CATSKGQGWDTEAFF. CDR3 DNA sequence: TGTGCCACCAGCAAAGGACAGGGTTGGGACACTGAAGCTTTCTTT.

The chain uses TRBV2 and TRBJ1-4; 9 nucleotides line up with TRBD1. CDR1 and CDR2 from the germline V gene are SNHLY and FYNNEI. V gave up 2 bases and J gave up 10 bases; unmatched junction bases: 11. The CDR3 is 16 residues long. CDR3 residues: CASSERRGTGSAKLFF. CDR3 DNA: TGTGCCAGCAGTGAAAGGAGGGGGACAGGGTCTGCAAAACTGTTTTTT. The variable domain in full, with the rest retrieved from reference TRBV2 and TRBJ1-4, is EPEVTQTPSHQVTQMGQEVILRCVPISNHLYFYWYRQILGQKVEFLVSFYNNEISEKSEIFDDQFSVERPDGSNFTLKIRSTKLEDSAMYFCASSERRGTGSAKLFFGSGTQLSVL.

Only a few counts were recorded for this clone. The rearrangement links TRBV11-2 to TRBJ2-2; no definite D call. Trimming stripped 5 bases from V and 0 bases from J, with 10 bases between. Germline lookup yields CDR1 SGHAT and CDR2 FQNNGV. The CDR3 has 15 residues. CDR3 sequence: CASSARGANTGELFF. CDR3 nucleotides: TGTGCCAGCAGCGCAAGAGGAGCGAACACCGGGGAGCTGTTTTTT. The variable domain in full, completed from reference TRBV11-2 and TRBJ2-2, reads EAGVAQSPRYKIIEKRQSVAFWCNPISGHATLYWYQQILGQGPKLLIQFQNNGVVDDSQLPKDRFSAERLKGVDSTLKIQPAKLEDSAVYLCASSARGANTGELFFGEGSRLTVL.

The rearrangement uses TRBV15 and TRBJ1-3; weak D call: TRBD1 (5 bases). The CDR3 totals 18 residues. V lost 2 bases and J 3 bases, leaving 20 bases between the germline ends. From germline, CDR1 is LNHNV and CDR2 YYDKDF (reference sequence). The CDR3 spells CATSRSGGALMGGNTIYF. The CDR3 bases are TGTGCCACCAGCAGATCAGGAGGGGCCCTAATGGGTGGAAACACCATATATTTT.